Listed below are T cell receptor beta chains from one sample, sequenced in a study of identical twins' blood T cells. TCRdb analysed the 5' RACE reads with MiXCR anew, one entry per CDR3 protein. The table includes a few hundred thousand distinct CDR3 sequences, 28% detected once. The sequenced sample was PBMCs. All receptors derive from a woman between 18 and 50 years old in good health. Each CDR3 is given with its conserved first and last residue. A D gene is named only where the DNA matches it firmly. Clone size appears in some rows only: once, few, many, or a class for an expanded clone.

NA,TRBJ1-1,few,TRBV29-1,TGCAGCGTTGGAGGGGAGGTGGCTGAAGCTTTCTTT,CSVGGEVAEAFF
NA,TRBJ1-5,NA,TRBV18,TGTGCCAGCTCACCCGGTGCAGGGATCGATCAGCCCCAGCATTTT,CASSPGAGIDQPQHF
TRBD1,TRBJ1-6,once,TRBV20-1,TGCAGTGCTCCAGGACAGGGGAGATACAATTCACCCCTCCACTTT,CSAPGQGRYNSPLHF
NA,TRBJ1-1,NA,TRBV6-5,TGTGCCAGCAGTTACTCGAAAGGGGCTGAAGCTTTCTTT,CASSYSKGAEAFF
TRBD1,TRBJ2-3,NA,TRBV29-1,TGCAGCGCTGGACAGGGGGAGACAGATACGCAGTATTTT,CSAGQGETDTQYF
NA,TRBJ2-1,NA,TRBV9,TGTGCCAGCAGTGCATCCGATGAGCAGTTCTTC,CASSASDEQFF
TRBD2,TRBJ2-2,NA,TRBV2,TGTGCCAGCAGAGGATTTTTTCGGGAGGTTAACACCGGGGAGCTGTTTTTT,CASRGFFREVNTGELFF
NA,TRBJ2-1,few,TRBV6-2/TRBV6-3,TGTGCCAGCAGTAACAGGGAGCAGTTCTTC,CASSNREQFF
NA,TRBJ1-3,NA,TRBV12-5,TGTGCTAGTGGCTGGGCGCGGAGTCTCTCTGGAAACACCATATATTTT,CASGWARSLSGNTIYF
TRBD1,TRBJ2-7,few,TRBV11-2,TGTGCCAGCAGCTTCGGCCCGACAGGGTCTAGGTACGAGCAGTACTTC,CASSFGPTGSRYEQYF
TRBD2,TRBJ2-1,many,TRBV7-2,TGTGCCAGCAGCTTGGGGACTAGCACCTACAATGAGCAGTTCTTC,CASSLGTSTYNEQFF
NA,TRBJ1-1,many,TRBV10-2,TGCGCCAGCAGGGAGGGGCCCAACACTGAAGCTTTCTTT,CASREGPNTEAFF
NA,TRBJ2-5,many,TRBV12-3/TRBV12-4,TGTGCCAGCAGTCTGACGGAACAAGAGACCCAGTACTTC,CASSLTEQETQYF
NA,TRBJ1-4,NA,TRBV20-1,TGCAGTGCAACTAGGGGTGGCAGGGGACTGTTTTTT,CSATRGGRGLFF
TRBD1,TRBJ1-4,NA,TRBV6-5,TGTGCCAGCAGTTACCTACGGGACAGGGGGAGTGAAAAACTGTTTTTT,CASSYLRDRGSEKLFF
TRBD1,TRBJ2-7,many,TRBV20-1,TGCAGTGCCCCCGGGACAGGGTCCTACGAGCAGTACTTC,CSAPGTGSYEQYF
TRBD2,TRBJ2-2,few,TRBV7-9,TGTGCCAGCAGCATTAGCGGGAGCGGCGCCGGGGAGCTGTTTTTT,CASSISGSGAGELFF
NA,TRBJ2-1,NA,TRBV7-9,TGTGCCAGCAGCCCACTAGTTTATGAGCAGTTCTTC,CASSPLVYEQFF
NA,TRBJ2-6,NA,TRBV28,TGTGCCAGCAGATATACTGGGGCCAACGTCCTGACTTTC,CASRYTGANVLTF
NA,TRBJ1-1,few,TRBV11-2,TGTGCCAGCAGCTTATCTACAGGGTCCACTGAAGCTTTCTTT,CASSLSTGSTEAFF
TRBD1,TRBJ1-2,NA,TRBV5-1,TGCGCCAGCAGCCGAAGACAGGGGCAGACGAATGGCTACACCTTC,CASSRRQGQTNGYTF
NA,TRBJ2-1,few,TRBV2,TGTGCCAGTAGGGGAACAGTTTGGGTCAATGAGCAGTTCTTC,CASRGTVWVNEQFF
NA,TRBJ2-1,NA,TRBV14,TGTGCCAGCAGCCAAGATAACGGGGGGCTATACAATGAGCAGTTCTTC,CASSQDNGGLYNEQFF
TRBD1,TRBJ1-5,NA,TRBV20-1,TGCAGTGCTAGGGAACAGGGGGCCGTTAATCAGCCCCAGCATTTT,CSAREQGAVNQPQHF
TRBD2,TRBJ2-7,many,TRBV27,TGTGCCAGCAGTACACTCCTCCAAGCGGGAGTCAACGGCGAGCAGTACTTC,CASSTLLQAGVNGEQYF
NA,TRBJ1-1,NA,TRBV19,TGTGCCAGTAGTATACGGGGGCGCGTTACTGAAGCTTTCTTT,CASSIRGRVTEAFF
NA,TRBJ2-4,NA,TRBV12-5,TGTGCTAGTGGTTTGGGTAGGGGAAACATTCAGTACTTC,CASGLGRGNIQYF
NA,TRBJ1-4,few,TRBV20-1,TGCAGTGCTAGGGGGCTTGATGAAAAACTGTTTTTT,CSARGLDEKLFF
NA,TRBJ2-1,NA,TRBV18,TGTGCCAGCTCACCTTCCAGGGCCCCTCTGTATGAGCAGCTCTTC,CASSPSRAPLYEQLF
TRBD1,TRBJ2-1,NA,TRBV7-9,TGTGCCAGCAGCAAAGACAGGGTTCAGGACAATGAGCAGTTCTTC,CASSKDRVQDNEQFF
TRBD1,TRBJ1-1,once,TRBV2,TGTGCCAGCAGTTACCAGGGGGGGAAAACTGAAGCTTTCTTT,CASSYQGGKTEAFF
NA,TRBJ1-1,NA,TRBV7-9,TGTGCCAGCAGCTCGTACTATGAAGCTTTCTTT,CASSSYYEAFF
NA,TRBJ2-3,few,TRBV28,TGTGCCAGCAGTTCTCGGTTGTTAGGGGGGATGGATACGCAGTATTTT,CASSSRLLGGMDTQYF
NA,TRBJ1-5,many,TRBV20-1,TGCAGTGCTAGGACGGATAGCAATCAGCCCCAGCATTTT,CSARTDSNQPQHF
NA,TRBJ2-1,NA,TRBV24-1,TGTGCCACCAGTGATTCCGGCAGGGCCTACAATGAGCAGTTCTTC,CATSDSGRAYNEQFF
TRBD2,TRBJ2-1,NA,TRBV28,TGTGCCAGCAGTCCGGCTGGGGGTAGCGGGAGGGTAAATGAGCAGTTCTTC,CASSPAGGSGRVNEQFF